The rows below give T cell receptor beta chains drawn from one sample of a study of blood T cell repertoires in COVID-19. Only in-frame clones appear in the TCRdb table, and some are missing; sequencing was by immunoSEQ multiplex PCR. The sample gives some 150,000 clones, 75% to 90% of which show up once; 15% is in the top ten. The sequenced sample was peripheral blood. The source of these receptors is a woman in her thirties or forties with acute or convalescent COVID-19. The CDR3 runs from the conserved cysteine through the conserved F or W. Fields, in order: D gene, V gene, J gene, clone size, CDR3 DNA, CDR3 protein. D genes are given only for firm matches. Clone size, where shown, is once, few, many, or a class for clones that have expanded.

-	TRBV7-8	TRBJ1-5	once	TGTGCCAGCAGCTTGGTCTCTGGGGCGAGCAATCAGCCCCAGCATTTT	CASSLVSGASNQPQHF
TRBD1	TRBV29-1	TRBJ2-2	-	TGCAGCGTTGATTTGGGGACAGGGGGCGCAGGCGGGGAGCTGTTTTTT	CSVDLGTGGAGGELFF
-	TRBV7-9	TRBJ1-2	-	TGTGCCAGCAGCCGAGACAGAAACTATGGCTACACCTTC	CASSRDRNYGYTF
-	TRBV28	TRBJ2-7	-	TGTGCCAGCAGTTTGAGTACCGGGACGGAGGGCTTGGAGCAGTACTTC	CASSLSTGTEGLEQYF
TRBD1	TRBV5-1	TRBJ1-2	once	TGCGCCAGCAGCCCGGGACAGGGGTCCGGGAATGGCTACACCTTC	CASSPGQGSGNGYTF
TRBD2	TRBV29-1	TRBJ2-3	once	TGCAGCGAGCTAACTAGCGCCCCAAGCACAGATACGCAGTATTTT	CSELTSAPSTDTQYF
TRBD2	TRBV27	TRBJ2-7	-	TGTGCCAGCAGCTATCGGGAGGGATACTACGAGCAGTACTTC	CASSYREGYYEQYF
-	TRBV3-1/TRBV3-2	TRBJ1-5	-	TGTGCCAGGGGCCGATGCAGGGACTCTGATTGCAATCAGCCCCAGCATTTT	CARGRCRDSDCNQPQHF
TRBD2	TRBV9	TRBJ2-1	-	TGTGCCAGCAGCGCATCCGGGACTAGCGGGAGGTATGAGCAGTTCTTC	CASSASGTSGRYEQFF
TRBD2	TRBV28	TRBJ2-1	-	TGTGCCAGCAATATACCGGGACTAGCGGGAAATGAGCAGTTCTTC	CASNIPGLAGNEQFF
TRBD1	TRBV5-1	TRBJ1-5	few	TGCGCCAGCAGCTTGGGGCAGGGGGCGGGTCAGCCCCAGCATTTT	CASSLGQGAGQPQHF
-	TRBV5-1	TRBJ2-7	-	TGCGCCAGCAGCCTTGCCGGGATGAACAGGGCTCTCTACGAGCAGTACTTC	CASSLAGMNRALYEQYF
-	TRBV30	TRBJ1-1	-	TGTGCCTGGAGTGTAATGATTAGCAAGAACACTGAAGCTTTCTTT	CAWSVMISKNTEAFF
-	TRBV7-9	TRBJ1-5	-	TGTGCCAGCAGCCCCGCCGCGGGGGGCAATCAGCCCCAGCATTTT	CASSPAAGGNQPQHF
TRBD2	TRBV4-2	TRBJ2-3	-	TGTGCCAGCAGCAACCGACTAGCGGGGGGGCCGGGTACGCAGTATTTT	CASSNRLAGGPGTQYF
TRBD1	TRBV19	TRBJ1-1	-	TGTGCCAGTAGTACCCTAGCAGGGGGAGTATCTGAAGCTTTCTTT	CASSTLAGGVSEAFF
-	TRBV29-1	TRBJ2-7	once	TGCAGCGTTGAGTTTTTAGGGGGTGGGCAGCAGTACTTC	CSVEFLGGGQQYF
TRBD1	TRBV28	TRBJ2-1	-	TGTGCCAGCAGTTCCCCCGGACAGGGGATTTGGAATGAGCAGTTCTTC	CASSSPGQGIWNEQFF
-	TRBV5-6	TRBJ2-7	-	TGTGCCAGCAGCGAGCCAACTTTGGGCCACGAGCAGTACTTC	CASSEPTLGHEQYF